What follows are 32 T cell receptor beta chains derived from one specimen sequenced in a study of CD8 T cells in Susac syndrome. Reverse transcription used 0.5 to 1 ug RNA and random hexamers. TCRdb reprocessed the immunoSEQ multiplex PCR reads via MiXCR and lists one record per CDR3 protein. The repertoire includes about 210,000 distinct CDR3 sequences, nearly 97% of them detected once, and 0.095% sits in the top ten. Sequences were obtained from CD4+ T cells from PBMCs. These receptors originate from a human donor with multiple sclerosis.

V and J are TRBV7-2 and TRBJ2-2; D is ambiguous. The CDR3 consists of 13 residues. With 2 bases removed from V and 6 bases from J, the gap between germline ends came to 7 bases. Germline CDR1 and CDR2: SGHTA and FQGNSA. The CDR3 coding sequence is TGTGCCAGCAGCTTATACTTCCCCGGGGAGCTGTTTTTT. It codes for CASSLYFPGELFF.

The V call is TRBV7-6, the J call TRBJ2-7, with D unclear. Trimming took 1 base from V and 2 from J, leaving 12 bases between them. Germline V gene lookup returns CDR1 SGHVS and CDR2 FNYEAQ. This CDR3 is 15 amino acids long. CDR3 residues: CASSLDGHPTYEQYF. CDR3 nucleotide sequence: TGTGCCAGCAGCTTAGACGGCCATCCTACCTACGAGCAGTACTTC.

The V gene is TRBV29-1, the J gene TRBJ1-1; D is unresolved. The CDR3 covers 13 residues. The V gene lost 4 bases and the J gene lost 0 bases, with 9 bases spanning the gap. Germline-derived CDR1 and CDR2 are SQVTM and ANQGSEA. In DNA form, the CDR3 reads TGCAGCGTTGTGAGGGTTATGAACACTGAAGCTTTCTTT. This codes for CSVVRVMNTEAFF.

This chain joins TRBV19 and TRBJ1-2; tentative D call: TRBD1 (5 bases). Trimming pared 0 bases from V and 1 base from J, leaving 18 bases between. CDR1 and CDR2 from the germline V gene are LNHDA and SQIVND (reference sequence). This CDR3 spans 18 amino acids. The CDR3 protein is CASSIDLPRDGLNYGYTF. The CDR3 coding sequence is TGTGCCAGTAGTATAGACTTGCCCCGGGACGGACTTAACTATGGCTACACCTTC.

This chain joins TRBV11-2 and TRBJ2-1; 10 nucleotides agree with TRBD2. The CDR3 totals 14 residues. Trimming cost V 5 bases and J 13 bases; bases outside gene matches: 11. In germline, CDR1 is SGHAT, CDR2 FQNNGV. The CDR3 DNA follows: TGTGCCAGCAGCAAAATAAGCTCTAGCGGGAGCCAGTTCTTC. It specifies CASSKISSSGSQFF.

This chain connects TRBV5-1 to TRBJ2-3, with 10 bases matching TRBD1. V was clipped by 4 bases and J by 4 bases; unmatched bases: 9. Germline values: CDR1 SGHRS, CDR2 YFSETQ. This CDR3 is 16 amino acids long. The CDR3 coding sequence is TGCGCCAGCAGCCGACCCGGGACAGGGGTCGCAGATACGCAGTATTTT. As protein: CASSRPGTGVADTQYF. Drawing the rest from reference TRBV5-1 and TRBJ2-3, the complete variable domain is KAGVTQTPRYLIKTRGQQVTLSCSPISGHRSVSWYQQTPGQGLQFLFEYFSETQRNKGNFPGRFSGRQFSNSRSEMNVSTLELGDSALYLCASSRPGTGVADTQYFGPGTRLTVL.

The J gene is TRBJ1-2, the V gene TRBV29-1; D is uncertain. The CDR3 contains 12 residues. The germline V gene encodes CDR1 SQVTM and CDR2 ANQGSEA. The ends were cut back, 1 base at V and 2 bases at J, with 5 bases in the middle. The CDR3 nucleotides read TGCAGCGTTGAAGGGCTCAACTATGGCTACACCTTC. It specifies CSVEGLNYGYTF.

This chain links TRBV7-9 with TRBJ1-1; no reliable D call. Trimming removed 3 bases from V and 5 bases from J, with 10 bases in between. Germline CDR1 SEHNR, CDR2 FQNEAQ (reference sequence). The CDR3 has 13 amino acids. CDR3 protein: CASSLSIGTEAFF. CDR3 nucleotides: TGTGCCAGCAGCTTGTCGATCGGGACTGAAGCTTTCTTT.

The V and J genes are TRBV29-1 and TRBJ2-7; TRBD1 aligns across 7 bases. CDR3 length: 15 amino acids. V was clipped by 4 bases and J by 3 bases; unmatched bases: 12. The V gene's germline CDR1 is SQVTM and CDR2 ANQGSEA. CDR3 region: CSVADSGQPNYEQYF. CDR3 sequence (DNA): TGCAGCGTTGCGGACTCGGGACAGCCAAACTACGAGCAGTACTTC.

The rearrangement uses TRBV2 and TRBJ2-5; the D gene is possibly TRBD2 (5 bases). CDR1 SNHLY and CDR2 FYNNEI come from the germline V gene. This CDR3 has 13 amino acids. V lost 6 bases and J lost 0, with 8 bases in between. The CDR3 sequence is CASRSGYQETQYF. CDR3 coding DNA: TGTGCCAGCAGAAGCGGCTACCAAGAGACCCAGTACTTC. Full variable domain (remainder filled in from reference TRBV2 and TRBJ2-5): EPEVTQTPSHQVTQMGQEVILRCVPISNHLYFYWYRQILGQKVEFLVSFYNNEISEKSEIFDDQFSVERPDGSNFTLKIRSTKLEDSAMYFCASRSGYQETQYFGPGTRLLVL.

This clonotype showed up just once. The gene calls are TRBV6-6 and TRBJ1-5; perhaps TRBD1 as D (6 bases). In germline, CDR1 is MNHNY, CDR2 SVGAGI (reference sequence). Trimming shortened V by 9 bases and J by 6 bases, and 18 bases separated the two germline ends. The CDR3 loop spans 14 amino acids. The CDR3 loop reads CASSRSGGTQPQHF. DNA of the CDR3: TGTGCCAGTTCCAGATCGGGGGGCACTCAGCCCCAGCATTTT.

V usage is TRBV6-6 and J usage is TRBJ2-1; 9 bases align to TRBD2. The CDR3 has 14 residues. V was pared by 8 bases and J by 4 bases, with 6 bases of the junction left unmatched. Per germline, CDR1 MNHNY and CDR2 SVGAGI (reference sequence). CDR3 in amino acids: CASGRGRGYNEQFF. The CDR3 DNA is TGTGCCAGCGGACGCGGGAGGGGATACAATGAGCAGTTCTTC.

The chain is built from TRBV10-3 and TRBJ2-1; TRBD2 matches 9 bases. The CDR3 sequence is 19 residues long. V lost 0 bases and J lost 9; bases outside the gene matches: 18. Germline CDR1 and CDR2: ENHRY and SYGVKD. The CDR3 bases are TGTGCCATCAGTGAGTCAACCCCCCTCGGGGAGCGGGGGGCTAGTGAGCAGTTCTTC. It is translated as CAISESTPLGERGASEQFF.

CDR3 sequence (DNA): TGCGCCAGCAGCCCGAACGCCTTGGACTACGAGCAGTACTTC. Amino acid sequence: CASSPNALDYEQYF. The chain couples TRBV5-1 to TRBJ2-7; D unclear. CDR1 is SGHRS and CDR2 is YFSETQ in the germline V gene. With 4 bases removed from V and 3 bases from J, the gap between germline ends came to 14 bases. The CDR3 is 14 residues long.

J is TRBJ2-7 and V is TRBV5-1; D unclear. The CDR3 has 9 residues. Germline V gene lookup returns CDR1 SGHRS and CDR2 YFSETQ. V was shortened by 7 bases and J by 10 bases, with 9 bases between the two germline ends. This CDR3 is CASLGKQYF. CDR3 DNA: TGCGCCAGCCTAGGGAAACAGTACTTC. Full variable domain (missing parts from reference TRBV5-1 and TRBJ2-7): KAGVTQTPRYLIKTRGQQVTLSCSPISGHRSVSWYQQTPGQGLQFLFEYFSETQRNKGNFPGRFSGRQFSNSRSEMNVSTLELGDSALYLCASLGKQYFGPGTRLTVT.

The chain recombines TRBV5-1 with TRBJ2-7, with D perhaps matching TRBD2 (5 bases). The CDR3 covers 14 residues. Trimming stripped 4 bases from V and 2 bases from J, with 13 bases between. Germline CDR1 reads SGHRS; CDR2 reads YFSETQ. This chain's CDR3 is CASSPKDGTYEQYF. Written as DNA, the CDR3 is TGCGCCAGCAGCCCAAAGGACGGGACCTACGAGCAGTACTTC.

The chain recombines TRBV3-1 with TRBJ1-5, with unresolved D. The V end lost 0 bases, the J end lost 9 bases, and 9 bases lay between the germline ends. The germline V gene has CDR1 LGHDT and CDR2 YNNKEL (reference sequence). The CDR3 runs to 13 residues. CDR3: CASSQDGVLPQHF. The CDR3 DNA sequence: TGTGCCAGCAGCCAAGATGGGGTTCTGCCCCAGCATTTT.

The gene calls are TRBV12-3 or TRBV12-4 and TRBJ2-1; TRBD1 agrees at 8 bases. This CDR3 is 14 amino acids long. Trimming cost V 6 bases and J 2 bases; bases outside gene matches: 3. Here the CDR3 DNA reads TGTGCCAGCAGCCGGGACAGGACCTACAATGAGCAGTTCTTC. The encoded protein is CASSRDRTYNEQFF.

This clonotype was counted between two and nine times. The rearrangement joins TRBV6-5 to TRBJ2-1; D ambiguous. V shed 2 bases and J shed 8 bases, with 10 bases lying between them. The germline V gene encodes CDR1 MNHEY and CDR2 SVGAGI. The CDR3 totals 13 residues. Here the CDR3 reads CASSYPGSHEQFF. The CDR3 DNA follows: TGTGCCAGCAGTTACCCGGGCTCTCATGAGCAGTTCTTC.

This chain connects TRBV12-3 or TRBV12-4 to TRBJ1-1, with D possibly being TRBD1 (5 bases). The V and J ends lost 6 bases and 0 bases respectively, with 14 bases between them. This CDR3 comprises 15 residues. This CDR3 is CASSNAGTLNTEAFF. DNA for the CDR3: TGTGCCAGCAGCAACGCCGGGACCCTGAACACTGAAGCTTTCTTT.

CDR3 sequence: CSASPPDANQPQHF. The CDR3, as DNA: TGCAGTGCTAGCCCACCGGATGCGAATCAGCCCCAGCATTTT. The chain recombines TRBV20-1 with TRBJ1-5; D call uncertain. V was pared by 3 bases and J by 4 bases, with 13 bases between. CDR1 is DFQATT and CDR2 is SNEGSKA in the germline V gene (reference sequence). This CDR3 comprises 14 residues.

For this clonotype: Sequence at one end of the junction differs from germline and may be a read error. This CDR3 is CASSPQTSLTGELFF. The CDR3, as DNA: TGTGCTAGCAGCCCCCAGACTAGTCTCACCGGGGAGCTGTTTTTT. The genes are TRBV7-7 and TRBJ2-2; TRBD2 is a possible D gene (6 bases). Germline CDR1 reads SSHAT; CDR2 reads FNYEAQ (reference sequence). The CDR3 has 15 residues. The full variable domain, rest sourced from reference TRBV7-7 and TRBJ2-2, is GAGVSQSPRYKVTKRGQDVTLRCDPISSHATLYWYQQALGQGPEFLTYFNYEAQPDKSGLPSDRFSAERPEGSISTLTIQRTEQRDSAMYRCASSPQTSLTGELFFGEGSRLTVL.

The chain uses TRBV3-1 and TRBJ2-1, with 13 bases identical to TRBD2. With 1 base clipped from V and 7 bases from J, the junction kept 10 bases outside the gene matches. This CDR3 has 18 amino acids. Germline V gene lookup returns CDR1 LGHDT and CDR2 YNNKEL (reference sequence). The CDR3 nucleotides are TGTGCCAGCAGCCAAGGCCTCACCGGGACTAGCGGGATTAATGAGCAGTTCTTC. This codes for CASSQGLTGTSGINEQFF.

This chain joins TRBV20-1 and TRBJ2-5; TRBD2 matches at 12 bases. CDR3 length equals 15 residues. Germline lookup yields CDR1 DFQATT and CDR2 SNEGSKA (reference sequence). With V trimmed by 5 bases and J by 2 bases, 6 bases remained unmatched. The CDR3 bases are TGCAGTGCTCCCAGGACTAGCGGGGTACAAGAGACCCAGTACTTC. Translation: CSAPRTSGVQETQYF.

This chain joins TRBV20-1 and TRBJ1-2; D unresolved. V was trimmed by 2 bases and J by 0 bases, leaving 10 bases between them. The CDR3 covers 14 residues. Germline CDR1 and CDR2: DFQATT and SNEGSKA (reference sequence). The CDR3 sequence: CSARRRPPNYGYTF. In DNA form, the CDR3 reads TGCAGTGCTAGACGCAGGCCCCCTAACTATGGCTACACCTTC.

The V call is TRBV24-1, the J call TRBJ2-1; 9 bases line up with TRBD2. From germline, CDR1 is KGHDR and CDR2 SFDVKD. Trimming took 3 bases from V and 5 from J; bases not matched to a gene: 4. The CDR3 totals 15 residues. The CDR3 loop reads CATSDRAGGHNEQFF. In nucleotides, the CDR3 is TGTGCCACCAGTGATCGAGCGGGAGGTCACAATGAGCAGTTCTTC.

The sample holds one count of this clonotype. The chain uses TRBV6-2 or TRBV6-3 and TRBJ2-7; 8 bases agree with TRBD2. With V trimmed by 0 bases and J by 3 bases, 7 bases remained unmatched. CDR3 length: 16 residues. Germline V gene data show CDR1 as MNHEY and CDR2 as SVGEGT. CDR3 in DNA: TGTGCCAGCAGTTACTCGGGGCTAGCGGGTAACTACGAGCAGTACTTC. This encodes CASSYSGLAGNYEQYF.

For this clonotype: An end of the junction differs from the germline gene, which may be a read error. The chain has TRBV4-1 and TRBJ1-1; TRBD1 agrees at 7 bases. Germline V gives CDR1 MGHRA, CDR2 YSYEKL. The CDR3 is 15 amino acids. The DNA for the CDR3 is TGCGCCAGCAGCAAAGAGACAGGGTCGAACACTGAAGCTTTCTTT. As protein: CASSKETGSNTEAFF.

With regard to this clonotype: An end of the junction differs from the germline gene, which may be a read error. This chain uses TRBV29-1 with TRBJ2-1; D is perhaps TRBD2 (5 bases). This CDR3 is built from 13 residues. The germline V gene encodes CDR1 SQVTM and CDR2 ANQGSEA. The CDR3 coding sequence is TGCAGCCTTGGGTCTAGCTCCTACGATGAGCAGTTCTTC. Residues: CSLGSSSYDEQFF.

The CDR3 sequence is CASSQGLAGGFNEQYF. The CDR3, as DNA: TGCGCCAGCAGCCAAGGTCTAGCGGGGGGTTTCAACGAGCAGTACTTC. The J gene is TRBJ2-7, the V gene TRBV4-1; TRBD2 matches at 11 bases. The CDR3 runs 16 residues. V lost 1 base and J lost 5; bases outside the gene matches: 7. The V gene's germline CDR1 is MGHRA and CDR2 YSYEKL.

This sequence joins TRBV11-2 and TRBJ2-3, with unresolved D. The germline V gene encodes CDR1 SGHAT and CDR2 FQNNGV. The CDR3 contains 13 residues. The germline V and J ends were trimmed by 7 bases and 7 bases, with 15 bases remaining between them. The DNA of the CDR3 is TGTGCCAGCACGACCGATCCCGTATATACGCAGTATTTT. This translates into CASTTDPVYTQYF.

As to this clonotype: One end of the junction varies from germline; a read error may be responsible. The chain employs TRBV4-2 and TRBJ2-7; 12 bases match TRBD2. The CDR3 is 18 residues long. Germline-derived CDR1 and CDR2 are LGHNA and YNFKEQ. The CDR3: CASSQFLGLAGTGIGLNF. DNA of the CDR3: TGTGCCAGCAGCCAATTTCTTGGACTAGCGGGAACCGGGATAGGTTTGAACTTC.